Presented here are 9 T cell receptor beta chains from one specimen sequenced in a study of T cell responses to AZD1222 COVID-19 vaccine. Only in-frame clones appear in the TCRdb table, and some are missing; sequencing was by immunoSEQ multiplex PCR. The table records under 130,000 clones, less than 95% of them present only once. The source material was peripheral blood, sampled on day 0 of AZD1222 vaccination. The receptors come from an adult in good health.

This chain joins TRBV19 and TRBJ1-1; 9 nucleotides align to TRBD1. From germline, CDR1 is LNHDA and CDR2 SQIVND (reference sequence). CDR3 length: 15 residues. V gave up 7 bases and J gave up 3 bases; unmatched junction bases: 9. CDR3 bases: TGTGCCAGTACCAAGCCGGACAGGGGATACACTGAAGCTTTCTTT. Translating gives CASTKPDRGYTEAFF.

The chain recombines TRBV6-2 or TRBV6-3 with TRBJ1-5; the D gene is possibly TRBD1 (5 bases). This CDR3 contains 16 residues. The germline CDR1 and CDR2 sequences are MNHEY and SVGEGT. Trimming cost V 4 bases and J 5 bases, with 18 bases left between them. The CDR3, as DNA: TGTGCCAGCAGTTTTTCGACAGCTTCTCTAGATCAGCCCCAGCATTTT. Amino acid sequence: CASSFSTASLDQPQHF.

CDR3 loop: CAISESGNTEAFF. DNA of the CDR3: TGTGCCATCAGTGAGTCGGGTAACACTGAAGCTTTCTTT. This sequence joins TRBV10-3 and TRBJ1-1; the D is unclear. The germline V gene has CDR1 ENHRY and CDR2 SYGVKD. This CDR3 contains 13 residues. V dropped 0 bases and J dropped 2 bases, with 4 bases sitting between them.

The CDR3, as DNA: TGCGCCAGCAGCCAGGCAGATGGGGGCGGCTATGGCTACACCTTC. Translation gives CASSQADGGGYGYTF. J is TRBJ1-2 and V is TRBV5-1, with D tentatively TRBD1 (6 bases). V was cut by 4 bases and J by 4 bases, with 17 bases left in between. CDR3 size: 15 residues. Germline assignment: CDR1 SGHRS and CDR2 YFSETQ.

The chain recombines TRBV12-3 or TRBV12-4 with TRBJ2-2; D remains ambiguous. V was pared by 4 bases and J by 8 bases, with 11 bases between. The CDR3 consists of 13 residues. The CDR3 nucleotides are TGTGCCAGCAGTTATGGGGTAGGGGGGGAGCTGTTTTTT. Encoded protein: CASSYGVGGELFF.

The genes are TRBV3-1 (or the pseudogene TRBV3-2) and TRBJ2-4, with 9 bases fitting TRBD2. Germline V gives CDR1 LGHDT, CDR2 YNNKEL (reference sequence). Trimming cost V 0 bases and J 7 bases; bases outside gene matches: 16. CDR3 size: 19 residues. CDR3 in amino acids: CASSQEGWLAGAARNIQYF. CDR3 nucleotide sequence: TGTGCCAGCAGCCAAGAAGGGTGGTTAGCGGGGGCCGCTAGGAACATTCAGTACTTC.

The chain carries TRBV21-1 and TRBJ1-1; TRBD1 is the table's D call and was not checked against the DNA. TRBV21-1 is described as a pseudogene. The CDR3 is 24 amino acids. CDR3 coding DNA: TGTGCCAGCAGCAACCCTCACCCGGGACAGGGGGCGGACAAGGTCGGCGGACTTAACACTGAAGCTTTCTTT. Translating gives CASSNPHPGQGADKVGGLNTEAFF.

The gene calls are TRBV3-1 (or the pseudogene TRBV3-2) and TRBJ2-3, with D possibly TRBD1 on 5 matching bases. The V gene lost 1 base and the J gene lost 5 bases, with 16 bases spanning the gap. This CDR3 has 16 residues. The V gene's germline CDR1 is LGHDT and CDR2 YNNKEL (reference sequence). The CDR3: CASSQAWQGERDTQYF. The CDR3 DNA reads TGTGCCAGCAGCCAAGCCTGGCAGGGTGAGAGAGATACGCAGTATTTT.

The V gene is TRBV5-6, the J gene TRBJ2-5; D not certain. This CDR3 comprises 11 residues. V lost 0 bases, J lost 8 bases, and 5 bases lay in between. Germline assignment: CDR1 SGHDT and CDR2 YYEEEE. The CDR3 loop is CASSLDQTQYF. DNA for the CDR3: TGTGCCAGCAGCTTGGACCAAACCCAGTACTTC.